This T cell receptor (beta chain) was captured by sequencing in a study of blood T cell repertoires in COVID-19. Before being deemed recovered, Cohort 3 donors had two negative PCRs, clearance, or symptom resolution. From germline, CDR1 is LNHDA and CDR2 SQIVND (reference sequence). V trimming: 6 bases; J trimming: 4 bases; junction bases outside the gene matches: 9. The length of the CDR3 is 14 residues. The repertoire was sequenced with immunoSEQ multiplex PCR; TCRdb's copy has only in-frame clones and lacks some. The sample has approximately 200,000 clones; about nine tenths are singletons. Sequencing was performed on PBMCs or T cells enriched from blood (not recorded which). This chain connects TRBV19 to TRBJ2-7, with TRBD1 matching over 7 bases. The source is a man aged 25 to 45 who had recovered from COVID-19. CDR3 protein: CASSPTGQGYEQYF. The CDR3 region has the DNA TGTGCCAGTAGCCCGACAGGGCAGGGGTACGAGCAGTACTTC. The variable domain in full, completed from reference TRBV19 and TRBJ2-7, reads DGGITQSPKYLFRKEGQNVTLSCEQNLNHDAMYWYRQDPGQGLRLIYYSQIVNDFQKGDIAEGYSVSREKKESFPLTVTSAQKNPTAFYLCASSPTGQGYEQYFGPGTRLTVT.